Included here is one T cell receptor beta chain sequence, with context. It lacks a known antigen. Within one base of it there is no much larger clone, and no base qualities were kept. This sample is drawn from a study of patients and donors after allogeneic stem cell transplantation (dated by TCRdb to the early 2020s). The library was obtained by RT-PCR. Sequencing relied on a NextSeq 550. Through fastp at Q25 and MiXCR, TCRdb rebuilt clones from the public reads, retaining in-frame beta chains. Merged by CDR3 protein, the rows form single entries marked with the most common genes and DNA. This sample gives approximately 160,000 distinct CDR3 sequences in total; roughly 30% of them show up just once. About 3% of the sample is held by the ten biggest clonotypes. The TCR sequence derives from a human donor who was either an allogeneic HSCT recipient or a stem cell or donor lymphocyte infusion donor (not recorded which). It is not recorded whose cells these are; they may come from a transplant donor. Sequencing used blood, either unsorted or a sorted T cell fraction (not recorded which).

The sequence in DNA is TGTGCCAGCAGCTTGATGGGGGACGATGAGCAGTTCTTC. This sequence encodes CASSLMGDDEQFF. Here the chain combines TRBV7-6 and TRBJ2-1; the D gene is tentatively TRBD1 or TRBD2, each matching 5 bases. CDR3 length: 13 amino acids, cysteine to phenylalanine. Just CDR3 DNA is preserved here, 39 bases in frame from base 1. The germline V gene yields SGHVS for CDR1 and FNYEAQ for CDR2. V is shortened by 3 bases, J by 8 bases, and the region joining them spans 11 bases.